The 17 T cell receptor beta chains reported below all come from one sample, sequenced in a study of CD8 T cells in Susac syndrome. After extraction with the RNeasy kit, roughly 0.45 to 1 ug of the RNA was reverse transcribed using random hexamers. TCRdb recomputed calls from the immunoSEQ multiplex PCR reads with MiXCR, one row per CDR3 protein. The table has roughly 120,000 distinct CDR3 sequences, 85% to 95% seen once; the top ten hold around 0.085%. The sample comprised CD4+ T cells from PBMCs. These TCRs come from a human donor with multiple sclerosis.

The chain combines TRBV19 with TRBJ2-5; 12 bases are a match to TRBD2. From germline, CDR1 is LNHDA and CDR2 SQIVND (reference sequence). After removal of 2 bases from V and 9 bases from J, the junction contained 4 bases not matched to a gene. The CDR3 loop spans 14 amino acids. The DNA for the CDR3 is TGTGCCAGTAGTATAACGGGACTAGCGGGCGCCCAGTACTTC. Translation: CASSITGLAGAQYF.

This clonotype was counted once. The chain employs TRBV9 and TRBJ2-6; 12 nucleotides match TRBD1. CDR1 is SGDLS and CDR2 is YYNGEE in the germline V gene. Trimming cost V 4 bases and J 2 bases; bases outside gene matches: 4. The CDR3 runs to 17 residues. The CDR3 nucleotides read TGTGCCAGCAGCCCCCGGGACAGGGGGCCTGGGGCCAACGTCCTGACTTTC. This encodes CASSPRDRGPGANVLTF.

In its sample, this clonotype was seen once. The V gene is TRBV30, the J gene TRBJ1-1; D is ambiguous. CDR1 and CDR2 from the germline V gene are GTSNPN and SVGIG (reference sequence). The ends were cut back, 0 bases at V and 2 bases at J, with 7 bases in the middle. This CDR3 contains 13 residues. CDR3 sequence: CAWSVGRNTEAFF. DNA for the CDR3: TGTGCCTGGAGTGTAGGCAGAAACACTGAAGCTTTCTTT.

Written as DNA, the CDR3 is TGTGCCTGGAGTACTGGGATTAACTATGGCTACACCTTC. Its translation is CAWSTGINYGYTF. The genes are TRBV30 and TRBJ1-2; D is ambiguous. Germline CDR1 reads GTSNPN; CDR2 reads SVGIG (reference sequence). CDR3 length: 13 residues. V lost 2 bases and J lost 1, with 8 bases in between.

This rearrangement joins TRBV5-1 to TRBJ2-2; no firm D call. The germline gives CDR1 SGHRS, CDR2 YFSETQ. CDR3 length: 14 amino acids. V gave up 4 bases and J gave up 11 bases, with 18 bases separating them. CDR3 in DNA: TGCGCCAGCAGCCACGCCGGGCCTCCAGGCGAGCTGTTTTTT. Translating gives CASSHAGPPGELFF.

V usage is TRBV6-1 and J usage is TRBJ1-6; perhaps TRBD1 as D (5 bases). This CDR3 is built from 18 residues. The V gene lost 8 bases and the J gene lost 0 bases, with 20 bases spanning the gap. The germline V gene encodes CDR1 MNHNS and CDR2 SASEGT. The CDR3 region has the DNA TGTGCCAGCTTAGGGGCGCAGGCTTCTAGCTCCTATAATTCACCCCTCCACTTT. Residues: CASLGAQASSSYNSPLHF.

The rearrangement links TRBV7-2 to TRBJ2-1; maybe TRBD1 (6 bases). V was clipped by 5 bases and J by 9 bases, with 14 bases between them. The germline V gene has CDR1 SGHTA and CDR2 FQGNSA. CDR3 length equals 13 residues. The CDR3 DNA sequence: TGTGCCAGCAGCCTCTTGGGGGCCAGTGAGCAGTTCTTC. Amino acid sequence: CASSLLGASEQFF.

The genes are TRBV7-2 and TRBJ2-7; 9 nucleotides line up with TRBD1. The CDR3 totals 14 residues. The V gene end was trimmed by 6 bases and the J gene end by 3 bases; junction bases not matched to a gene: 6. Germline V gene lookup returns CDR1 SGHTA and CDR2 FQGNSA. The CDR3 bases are TGTGCCAGCAGGGGTGACAGGGGGATCTACGAGCAGTACTTC. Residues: CASRGDRGIYEQYF.

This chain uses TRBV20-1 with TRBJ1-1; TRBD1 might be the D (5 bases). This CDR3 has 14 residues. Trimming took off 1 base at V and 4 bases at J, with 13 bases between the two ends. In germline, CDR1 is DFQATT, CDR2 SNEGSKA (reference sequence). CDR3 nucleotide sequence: TGCAGTGCTAGAGTCGGGGGAGTGGGCACTGAAGCTTTCTTT. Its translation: CSARVGGVGTEAFF.

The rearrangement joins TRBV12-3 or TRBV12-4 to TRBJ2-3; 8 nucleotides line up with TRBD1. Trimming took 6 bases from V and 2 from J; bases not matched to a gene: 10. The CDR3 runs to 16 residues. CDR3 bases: TGTGCCAGCAGAAAGATGACAGGGGTTACCACAGATACGCAGTATTTT. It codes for CASRKMTGVTTDTQYF.

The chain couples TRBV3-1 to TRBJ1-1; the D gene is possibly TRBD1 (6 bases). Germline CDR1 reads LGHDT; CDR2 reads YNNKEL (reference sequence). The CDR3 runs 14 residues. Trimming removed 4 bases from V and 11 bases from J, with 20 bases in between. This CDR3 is CASSPWDIGSQAFF. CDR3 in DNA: TGTGCCAGCAGCCCCTGGGACATCGGCTCCCAGGCTTTCTTT.

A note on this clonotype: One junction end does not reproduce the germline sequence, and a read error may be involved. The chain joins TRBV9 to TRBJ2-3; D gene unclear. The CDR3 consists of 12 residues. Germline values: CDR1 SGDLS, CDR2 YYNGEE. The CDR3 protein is CTSSVGKDTQYF. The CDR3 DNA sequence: TGTACCAGCAGCGTAGGGAAGGATACGCAGTATTTT.

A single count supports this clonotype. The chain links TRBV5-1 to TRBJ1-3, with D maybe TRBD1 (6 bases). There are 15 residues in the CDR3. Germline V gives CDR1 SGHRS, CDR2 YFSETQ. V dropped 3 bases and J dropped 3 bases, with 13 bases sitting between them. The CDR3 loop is CASSSTGTYGNTIYF. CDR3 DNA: TGCGCCAGCAGCTCGACAGGAACTTATGGAAACACCATATATTTT.

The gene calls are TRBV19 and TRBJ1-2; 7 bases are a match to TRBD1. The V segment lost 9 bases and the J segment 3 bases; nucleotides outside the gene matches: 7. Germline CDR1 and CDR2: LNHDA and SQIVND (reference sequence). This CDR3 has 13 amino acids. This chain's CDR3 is CASFTGAYYGYTF. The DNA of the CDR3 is TGTGCCAGCTTTACAGGGGCCTACTATGGCTACACCTTC.

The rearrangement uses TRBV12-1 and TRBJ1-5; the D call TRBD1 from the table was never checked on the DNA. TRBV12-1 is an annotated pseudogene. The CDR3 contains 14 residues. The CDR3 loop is CASSSDRERQPQHF. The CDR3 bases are TGTGCCAGCAGCTCGGACAGGGAGCGTCAGCCCCAGCATTTT.

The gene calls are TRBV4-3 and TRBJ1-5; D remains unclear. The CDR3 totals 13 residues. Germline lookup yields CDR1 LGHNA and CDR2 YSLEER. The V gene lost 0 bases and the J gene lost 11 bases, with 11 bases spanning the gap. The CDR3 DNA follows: TGCGCCAGCAGCCAAGATTTCAGCCAGGCCCAGCATTTT. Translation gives CASSQDFSQAQHF.

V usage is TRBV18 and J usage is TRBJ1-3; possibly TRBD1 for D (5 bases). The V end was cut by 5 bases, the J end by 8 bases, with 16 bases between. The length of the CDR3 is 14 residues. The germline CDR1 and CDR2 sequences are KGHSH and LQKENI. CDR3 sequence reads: CASSSQGARDTIYF. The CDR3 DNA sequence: TGTGCCAGCTCATCCCAGGGAGCCCGCGACACCATATATTTT.